The T cell receptor (beta chain) described here comes from a study of control samples from healthy donors and cancer patients (dated by TCRdb to 2019 to 2021). Measured from the cysteine to the phenylalanine, the CDR3 is 15 residues long. Only the CDR3 part of the read is kept: 45 bases, read in frame from the first base. CDR1 and CDR2 are read off the germline V gene as MDHEN and SYDVKM. Germline trimming amounts to 6 bases on V and 9 bases on J, with 6 as the count of junction bases outside the gene matches. In the case of this clone: What this receptor recognizes is not known. No much larger clonotype is one base removed from it; base qualities were not supplied.

Library creation used the immunoSEQ multiplex PCR assay. TCRdb provides this immuneACCESS table in a form limited to in-frame rearrangements. Some clones are lacking; in checked studies, under half of them reflect an unresolved V gene, and why the rest are absent is not known. The table for this sample lists about 100,000 clones; roughly 87% of them were counted only once. 15% to 20% of the sample goes to the ten largest clones. The sequenced material came from blood. Recombination joined TRBV28 with TRBJ1-6; a stretch of 12 junction bases matches TRBD1. The source is a woman between 50 and 59 years old in good health. The CDR3 region reads CASRPGTGGFSPLHF. The base sequence is TGTGCCAGCAGACCCGGGACAGGGGGCTTTTCACCCCTCCACTTT.